These T cell receptor beta chains were read from a single sample in a study of blood T cell repertoires in COVID-19. Assay: immunoSEQ multiplex PCR; the TCRdb copy retains only in-frame clones and omits some. The sample lists about 140,000 clones; 80% were seen once. The sample was peripheral blood. The receptors originated from a man between 65 and 79 years old who had recovered from COVID-19. Both conserved end residues are part of each CDR3. Fields, in order: J gene, V gene, clone size, D gene, CDR3 protein, CDR3 DNA. D genes are given only for firm matches. Where a row states a size, it is once, few, many or the class of an expanded clone; other rows omit it.

>TRBJ2-5|TRBV3-1/TRBV3-2|.|TRBD2
CASSTGLAGQETQYF
TGTGCCAGCAGCACGGGACTAGCGGGACAAGAGACCCAGTACTTC
>TRBJ2-2|TRBV5-1|.|TRBD2
CASSLSAGGYGGELFF
TGCGCCAGCAGCTTATCGGCGGGGGGCTATGGCGGGGAGCTGTTTTTT
>TRBJ2-3|TRBV30|.|TRBD2
CAWRLAGGPKDTQYF
TGTGCCTGGAGGCTAGCGGGAGGGCCCAAAGATACGCAGTATTTT
>TRBJ2-1|TRBV24-1|.|.
CATSDPSESNNEQFF
TGTGCCACCAGTGATCCCTCAGAATCCAACAATGAGCAGTTCTTC
>TRBJ2-3|TRBV11-2|.|.
CASSQLGYTQYF
TGTGCCAGCAGCCAACTAGGATATACGCAGTATTTT
>TRBJ2-4|TRBV19|.|.
CASSAAVNIQYF
TGTGCCAGTAGTGCAGCGGTGAACATTCAGTACTTC
>TRBJ2-1|TRBV6-2/TRBV6-3|.|.
CASSYPRDEQFF
TGTGCCAGCAGTTACCCACGGGATGAGCAGTTCTTC
>TRBJ2-1|TRBV7-2|.|TRBD2
CASSQVGLADHNEQFF
TGTGCCAGCAGCCAGGTAGGACTAGCGGACCACAATGAGCAGTTCTTC
>TRBJ2-3|TRBV18|.|TRBD2
CASSARGAGNTDTQYF
TGTGCCAGCTCGGCTCGGGGAGCGGGAAACACAGATACGCAGTATTTT
>TRBJ2-1|TRBV7-2|once|TRBD2
CASSPRTSGPNEQFF
TGTGCCAGCAGCCCGCGGACTAGCGGGCCTAATGAGCAGTTCTTC
>TRBJ1-1|TRBV5-5|.|.
CASRGSMNTEAFF
TGTGCCAGCAGGGGGAGTATGAACACTGAAGCTTTCTTT
>TRBJ2-7|TRBV5-7|.|.
CASSSTGQTYEQYF
TGTGCCAGCAGTTCTACCGGACAGACCTACGAGCAGTACTTC
>TRBJ2-7|TRBV11-2|.|.
CASSLDYLGYEQYF
TGTGCCAGCAGCTTAGACTACCTCGGCTACGAGCAGTACTTC
>TRBJ1-1|TRBV29-1|.|TRBD1
CSVEASQGARAFF
TGCAGCGTTGAAGCCAGTCAGGGGGCGCGAGCTTTCTTT
>TRBJ2-2|TRBV6-2/TRBV6-3|.|TRBD1
CASSSTGAAGELFF
TGTGCCAGCAGTTCGACAGGGGCGGCCGGGGAGCTGTTTTTT
>TRBJ2-2|TRBV5-1|.|TRBD1
CASSPGQGGTGELFF
TGCGCCAGCAGCCCGGGACAGGGTGGTACCGGGGAGCTGTTTTTT
>TRBJ2-6|TRBV14|.|TRBD1
CASSQVGQGKGIFSGANVLTF
TGTGCCAGCAGCCAAGTGGGACAGGGTAAAGGTATCTTCTCTGGGGCCAACGTCCTGACTTTC
>TRBJ2-6|TRBV6-1|.|.
CASSELVGAGANVLTF
TGTGCCAGCAGTGAACTTGTGGGAGCTGGGGCCAACGTCCTGACTTTC
>TRBJ1-5|TRBV21-1|few|.
CASSHTVGGPSNQPQHF
TGTGCCAGCAGCCATACGGTAGGGGGCCCCTCCAATCAGCCCCAGCATTTT
>TRBJ2-4|TRBV18|.|TRBD2
CASSPLAGHNIQYF
TGTGCCAGCTCACCACTAGCGGGACATAACATTCAGTACTTC
>TRBJ2-3|TRBV2|.|.
CASTGTPGDTQYF
TGTGCCAGCACCGGGACTCCAGGGGATACGCAGTATTTT
>TRBJ2-2|TRBV25-1|.|.
CASSDPNLGETNTGELFF
TGTGCCAGCAGTGATCCGAATCTTGGGGAGACGAACACCGGGGAGCTGTTTTTT
>TRBJ2-3|TRBV11-3|few|TRBD2
CASSPSGRGTDTQYF
TGTGCCAGCAGCCCTAGCGGGAGGGGGACAGATACGCAGTATTTT
>TRBJ2-5|TRBV12-5|.|.
CASGEGGKETQYF
TGTGCTAGTGGTGAGGGCGGTAAAGAGACCCAGTACTTC
>TRBJ1-2|TRBV10-3|.|.
CAISESYRDYGYTF
TGTGCCATCAGTGAGTCGTACAGGGATTATGGCTACACCTTC
>TRBJ2-7|TRBV27|once|.
CASSLSYSYEQYF
TGTGCCAGCAGTTTGTCCTACTCCTACGAGCAGTACTTC
>TRBJ1-2|TRBV18|.|.
CASSPPNRSYGYTF
TGTGCCAGCTCACCACCTAACAGATCATATGGCTACACCTTC
>TRBJ2-1|TRBV4-1|.|TRBD2
CASSQERGGGTSGRLNEQFF
TGCGCCAGCAGCCAAGAAAGAGGTGGGGGCACTAGCGGGAGATTGAATGAGCAGTTCTTC
>TRBJ2-1|TRBV5-4|.|.
CASSYLSNEQFF
TGTGCCAGCAGTTACCTCAGCAATGAGCAGTTCTTC
>TRBJ2-7|TRBV19|.|TRBD1
CASSTYGTGGYEQYF
TGTGCCAGTAGTACGTACGGGACAGGGGGCTACGAGCAGTACTTC
>TRBJ2-2|TRBV19|.|.
CASSPQGRGTGELFF
TGTGCCAGTAGTCCACAGGGAAGAGGCACCGGGGAGCTGTTTTTT
>TRBJ2-5|TRBV27|.|.
CASKRRGVETQYF
TGTGCCAGCAAGAGGAGGGGCGTAGAGACCCAGTACTTC
>TRBJ1-1|TRBV19|.|.
CASSPEGGLNTEAFF
TGTGCCAGTAGTCCCGAAGGAGGATTGAACACTGAAGCTTTCTTT
>TRBJ1-2|TRBV5-8|.|TRBD1
CASSWEDRVYYGYTF
TGTGCCAGCAGCTGGGAGGACAGGGTCTATTATGGCTACACCTTC
>TRBJ2-7|TRBV28|.|TRBD1
CATAGLRDSSYEQYF
TGTGCCACCGCTGGGCTTAGGGACAGTTCCTACGAGCAGTACTTC
>TRBJ2-3|TRBV3-1/TRBV3-2|.|TRBD2
CASSQFRERGLTDTQYF
TGTGCCAGCAGCCAATTTCGCGAGCGGGGGCTCACAGATACGCAGTATTTT
>TRBJ2-3|TRBV11-2|.|.
CASSLQFASTDTQYF
TGTGCCAGCAGTCTGCAGTTCGCTAGCACAGATACGCAGTATTTT
>TRBJ1-1|TRBV7-9|few|TRBD1
CASSFGTGDTEAFF
TGTGCCAGCAGCTTTGGAACAGGGGACACTGAAGCTTTCTTT
>TRBJ2-1|TRBV5-1|.|TRBD2
CASSLTSASSYNEQFF
TGCGCCAGCAGCTTGACTAGCGCGAGCTCCTACAATGAGCAGTTCTTC
>TRBJ1-1|TRBV30|.|TRBD1
CAWYRNRGLNTEAFF
TGTGCCTGGTATCGGAACAGGGGCCTGAACACTGAAGCTTTCTTT
>TRBJ2-5|TRBV11-2|.|TRBD2
CASSLDPLSGGPWETQYF
TGTGCCAGCAGCTTAGATCCCCTTTCGGGAGGGCCGTGGGAGACCCAGTACTTC
>TRBJ1-4|TRBV6-2/TRBV6-3|.|TRBD1
CASSYPWTGTEKLFF
TGTGCCAGCAGTTACCCTTGGACAGGGACTGAAAAACTGTTTTTT
>TRBJ2-1|TRBV10-1|.|TRBD1
CASSDRGRNEQFF
TGCGCCAGCAGTGATAGGGGGCGCAATGAGCAGTTCTTC
>TRBJ2-7|TRBV7-6|.|.
CASSLRGQGGYEQYF
TGTGCCAGCAGCCTACGAGGGCAGGGGGGCTACGAGCAGTACTTC
>TRBJ1-2|TRBV19|few|.
CASSVDRTLYGYTF
TGTGCCAGTAGTGTCGACAGGACCCTATATGGCTACACCTTC
>TRBJ2-5|TRBV15|.|TRBD2
CATSRDLAEETQYF
TGTGCCACCAGCAGAGATCTAGCGGAAGAGACCCAGTACTTC
>TRBJ2-3|TRBV5-4|.|TRBD2
CASSLGGTSGRVADTQYF
TGTGCCAGCAGCTTGGGAGGGACTAGCGGGAGGGTCGCAGATACGCAGTATTTT
>TRBJ2-7|TRBV5-6|.|.
CASSFQYTYHEQYF
TGTGCCAGCAGCTTCCAGTATACGTATCACGAGCAGTACTTC
>TRBJ2-7|TRBV6-2/TRBV6-3|few|.
CASSYGGFSYEQYF
TGTGCCAGCAGTTACGGCGGTTTTTCCTACGAGCAGTACTTC
>TRBJ2-1|TRBV4-1|.|TRBD2
CASSQDSSSGRSEQFF
TGCGCCAGCAGCCAAGATTCGTCTAGCGGGAGGTCCGAGCAGTTCTTC
>TRBJ2-1|TRBV19|.|TRBD2
CASSLTSGSEQFF
TGTGCCAGTAGCCTAACTAGCGGGAGTGAGCAGTTCTTC
>TRBJ2-2|TRBV5-1|.|TRBD2
CASSLVPSGQAYTGELFF
TGCGCCAGCAGCTTGGTCCCTAGCGGCCAGGCTTACACCGGGGAGCTGTTTTTT
>TRBJ2-1|TRBV3-1/TRBV3-2|.|.
CASRERGPYNEQFF
TGTGCCAGCAGGGAACGAGGGCCTTACAATGAGCAGTTCTTC
>TRBJ2-3|TRBV10-3|.|TRBD2
CAISDPSGKDTQYF
TGTGCCATCAGTGACCCCAGCGGGAAGGATACGCAGTATTTT
>TRBJ2-5|TRBV12-3/TRBV12-4|.|.
CASSLRFPPTQYF
TGTGCCAGCAGTTTACGTTTCCCCCCGACCCAGTACTTC